This TCR beta chain was identified in a study of T cell clonality in common variable immunodeficiency. Turning to this clone: Its specificity is unknown. The read falls 3 residues short of the CDR3 end, and the missing part is taken from the germline J gene.

Study-wide findings and caveats: Reportedly, TCR beta sequences from common variable immunodeficiency showed fewer deletions and N-nucleotide insertions. Fewer TCRbeta clones were shared among CVID subjects than controls.

Measured with immunoSEQ multiplex PCR; TCRdb has only the in-frame clones, and not every one. There are about 20,000 clones in the sample, none observed a single time. This CDR3 comprises 15 residues. After removal of 4 bases from V and 6 bases from J, the junction contained 9 bases not matched to a gene. Germline lookup yields CDR1 SEHNR and CDR2 FQNEAQ (reference sequence). The chain employs TRBV7-9 and TRBJ2-1, with 7 nucleotides matching TRBD1. The sequence was obtained from a human donor with common variable immunodeficiency. Sequencing was carried out using peripheral blood mononuclear cells. The CDR3 bases that were read are TGTGCCAGCAGCTCGCCAAGGGGACAGCCCAATGAG. It translates to CASSSPRGQPNE. Given in full, the CDR3 is CASSSPRGQPNEQFF.